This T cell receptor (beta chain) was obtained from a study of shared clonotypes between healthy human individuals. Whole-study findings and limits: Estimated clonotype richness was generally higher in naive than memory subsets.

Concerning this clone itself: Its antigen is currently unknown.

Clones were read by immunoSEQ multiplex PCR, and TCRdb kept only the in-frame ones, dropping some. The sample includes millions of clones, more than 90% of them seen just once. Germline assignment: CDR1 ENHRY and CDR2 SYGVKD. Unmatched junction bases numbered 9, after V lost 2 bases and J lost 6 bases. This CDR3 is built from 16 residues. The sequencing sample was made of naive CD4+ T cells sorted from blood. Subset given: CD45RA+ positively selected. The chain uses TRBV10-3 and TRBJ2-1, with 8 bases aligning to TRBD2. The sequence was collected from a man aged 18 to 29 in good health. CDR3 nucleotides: TGTGCCATCAGTGAGGGGGTCCTAGCGGGTGGCAATGAGCAGTTCTTC. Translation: CAISEGVLAGGNEQFF.